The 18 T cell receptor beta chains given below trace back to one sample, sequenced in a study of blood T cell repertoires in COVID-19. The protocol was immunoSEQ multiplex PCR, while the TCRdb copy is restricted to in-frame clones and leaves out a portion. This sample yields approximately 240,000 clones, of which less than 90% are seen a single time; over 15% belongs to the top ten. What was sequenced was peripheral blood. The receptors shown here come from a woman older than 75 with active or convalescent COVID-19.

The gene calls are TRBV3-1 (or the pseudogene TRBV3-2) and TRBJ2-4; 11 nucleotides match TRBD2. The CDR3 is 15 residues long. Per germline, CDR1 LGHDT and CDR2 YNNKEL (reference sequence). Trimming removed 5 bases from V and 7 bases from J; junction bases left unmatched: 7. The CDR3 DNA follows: TGTGCCAGCAGCGGTAGCGGGAGGGTAGGGAACATTCAGTACTTC. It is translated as CASSGSGRVGNIQYF.

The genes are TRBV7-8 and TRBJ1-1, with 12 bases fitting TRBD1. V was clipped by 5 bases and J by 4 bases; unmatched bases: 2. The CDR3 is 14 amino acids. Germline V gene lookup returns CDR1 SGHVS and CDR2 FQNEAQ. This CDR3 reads CASSRGQGATEAFF. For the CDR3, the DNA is TGTGCCAGCAGCAGGGGACAGGGGGCCACTGAAGCTTTCTTT. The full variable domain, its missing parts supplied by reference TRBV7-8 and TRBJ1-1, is GAGVSQSPRYKVAKRGQDVALRCDPISGHVSLFWYQQALGQGPEFLTYFQNEAQLDKSGLPSDRFFAERPEGSVSTLKIQRTQQEDSAVYLCASSRGQGATEAFFGQGTRLTVV.

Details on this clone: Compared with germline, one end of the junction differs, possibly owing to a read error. The CDR3, as DNA: TGTGCCAGCAGCCTAGGATCGACTAGCGGTTCCTACGAGCAGTACTTC. Protein: CASSLGSTSGSYEQYF. The chain carries TRBV13 and TRBJ2-7; 9 nucleotides match TRBD2. The CDR3 runs 16 residues. Germline loops: CDR1 PRHDT, CDR2 FYEKMQ (reference sequence).

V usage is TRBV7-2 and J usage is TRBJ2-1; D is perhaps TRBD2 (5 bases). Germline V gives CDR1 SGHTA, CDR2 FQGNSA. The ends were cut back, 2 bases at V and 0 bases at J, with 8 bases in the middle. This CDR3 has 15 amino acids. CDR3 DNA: TGTGCCAGCAGCTTACTGGGGAGCTCCTACAATGAGCAGTTCTTC. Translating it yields CASSLLGSSYNEQFF.

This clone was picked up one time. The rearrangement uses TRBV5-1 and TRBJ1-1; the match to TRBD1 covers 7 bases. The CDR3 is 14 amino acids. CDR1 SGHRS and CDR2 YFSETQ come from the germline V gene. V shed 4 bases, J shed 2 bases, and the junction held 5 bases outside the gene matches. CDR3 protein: CASSPGQFNTEAFF. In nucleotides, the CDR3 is TGCGCCAGCAGCCCGGGACAGTTTAACACTGAAGCTTTCTTT.

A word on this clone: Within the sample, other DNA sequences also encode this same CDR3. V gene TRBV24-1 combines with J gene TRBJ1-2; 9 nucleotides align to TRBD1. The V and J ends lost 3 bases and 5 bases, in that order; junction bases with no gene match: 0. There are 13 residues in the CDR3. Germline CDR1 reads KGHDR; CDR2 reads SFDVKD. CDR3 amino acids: CATSDGQGYGYTF. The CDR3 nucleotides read TGTGCCACCAGTGATGGACAGGGGTATGGCTACACCTTC.

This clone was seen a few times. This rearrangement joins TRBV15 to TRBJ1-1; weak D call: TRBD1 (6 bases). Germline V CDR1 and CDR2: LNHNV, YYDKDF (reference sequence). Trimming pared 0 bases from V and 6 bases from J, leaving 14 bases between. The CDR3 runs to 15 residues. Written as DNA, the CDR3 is TGTGCCACCAGCAGAGATCTCGGGGGGGCGGCTGAAGCTTTCTTT. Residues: CATSRDLGGAAEAFF.

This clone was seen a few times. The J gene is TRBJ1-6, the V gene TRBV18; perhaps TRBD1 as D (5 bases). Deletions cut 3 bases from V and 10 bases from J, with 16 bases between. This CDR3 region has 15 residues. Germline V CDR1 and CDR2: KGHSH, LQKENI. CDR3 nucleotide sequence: TGTGCCAGCTCACCCGCCTGGCAGGGTGGGTCACCCCTCCACTTT. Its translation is CASSPAWQGGSPLHF.

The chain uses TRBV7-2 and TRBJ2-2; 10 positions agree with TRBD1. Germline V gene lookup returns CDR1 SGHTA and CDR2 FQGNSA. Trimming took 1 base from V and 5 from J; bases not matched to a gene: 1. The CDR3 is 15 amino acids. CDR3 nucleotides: TGTGCCAGCAGCTTAGGGGACAGGGGTACCGGGGAGCTGTTTTTT. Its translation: CASSLGDRGTGELFF.

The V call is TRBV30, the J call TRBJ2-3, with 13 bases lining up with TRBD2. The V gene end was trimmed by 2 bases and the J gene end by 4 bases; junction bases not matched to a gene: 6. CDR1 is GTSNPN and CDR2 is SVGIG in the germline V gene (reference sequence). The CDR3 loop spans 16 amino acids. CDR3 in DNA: TGTGCCTGGAGTCTGGGACTAGCGGGGAAAGCAGATACGCAGTATTTT. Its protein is CAWSLGLAGKADTQYF.

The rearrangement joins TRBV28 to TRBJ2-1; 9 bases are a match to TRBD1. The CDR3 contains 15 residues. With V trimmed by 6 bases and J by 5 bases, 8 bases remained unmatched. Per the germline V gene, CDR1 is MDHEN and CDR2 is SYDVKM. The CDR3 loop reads CASSHGTGHNNEQFF. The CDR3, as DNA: TGTGCCAGCAGCCACGGGACAGGGCATAACAATGAGCAGTTCTTC.

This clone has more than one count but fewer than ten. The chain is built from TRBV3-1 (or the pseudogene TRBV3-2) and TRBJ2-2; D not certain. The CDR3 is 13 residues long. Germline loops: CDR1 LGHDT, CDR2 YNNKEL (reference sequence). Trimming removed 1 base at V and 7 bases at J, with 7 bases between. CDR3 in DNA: TGTGCCAGCAGCCAAGGGGCCGTCGGGGAGCTGTTTTTT. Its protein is CASSQGAVGELFF.

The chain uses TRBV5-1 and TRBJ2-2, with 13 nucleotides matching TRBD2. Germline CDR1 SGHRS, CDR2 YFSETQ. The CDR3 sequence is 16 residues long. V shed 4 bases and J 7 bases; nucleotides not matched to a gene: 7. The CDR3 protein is CASSTRLAGGSGELFF. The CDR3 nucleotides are TGCGCCAGCAGCACAAGACTAGCGGGAGGTAGCGGGGAGCTGTTTTTT.

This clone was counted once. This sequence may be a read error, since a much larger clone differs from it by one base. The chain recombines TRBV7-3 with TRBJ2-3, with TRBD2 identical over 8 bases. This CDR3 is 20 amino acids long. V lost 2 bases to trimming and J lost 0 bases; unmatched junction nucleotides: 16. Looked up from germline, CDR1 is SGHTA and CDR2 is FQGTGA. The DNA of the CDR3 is TGTGCCAGCAGCTTACCGGGGGGGTTTGCTAGCGGGCGAAGCACAGATACGCAGTATTTT. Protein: CASSLPGGFASGRSTDTQYF.

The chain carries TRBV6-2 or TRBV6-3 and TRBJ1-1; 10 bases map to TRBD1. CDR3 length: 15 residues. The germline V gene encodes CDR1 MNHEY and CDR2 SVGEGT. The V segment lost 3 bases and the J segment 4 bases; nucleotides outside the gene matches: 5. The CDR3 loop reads CASSYSRTGGTEAFF. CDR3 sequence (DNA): TGTGCCAGCAGTTATTCCAGGACAGGGGGCACTGAAGCTTTCTTT.

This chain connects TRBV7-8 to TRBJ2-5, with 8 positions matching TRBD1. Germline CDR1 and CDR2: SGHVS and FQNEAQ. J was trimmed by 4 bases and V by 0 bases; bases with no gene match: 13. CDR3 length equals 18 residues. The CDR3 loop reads CASSLARLGRGLGETQYF. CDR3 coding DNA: TGTGCCAGCAGCTTAGCGCGCCTGGGCAGGGGGCTAGGAGAGACCCAGTACTTC.

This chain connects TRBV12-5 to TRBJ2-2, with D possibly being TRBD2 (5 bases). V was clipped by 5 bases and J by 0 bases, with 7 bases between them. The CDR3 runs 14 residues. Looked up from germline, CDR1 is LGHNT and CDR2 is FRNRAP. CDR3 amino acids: CASGPGSNTGELFF. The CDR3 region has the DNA TGTGCTAGTGGTCCGGGATCGAACACCGGGGAGCTGTTTTTT.

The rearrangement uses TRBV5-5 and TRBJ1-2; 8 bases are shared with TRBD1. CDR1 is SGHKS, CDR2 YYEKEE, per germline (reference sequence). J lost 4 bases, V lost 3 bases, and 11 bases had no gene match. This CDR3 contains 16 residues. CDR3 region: CASSSTGTGRFYGYTF. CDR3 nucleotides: TGTGCCAGCAGCTCGACCGGGACAGGCCGATTCTATGGCTACACCTTC.